Here is one T cell receptor beta chain with its context. The ends were cut back, 1 base at V and 2 bases at J, with 8 bases in the middle. Germline-derived CDR1 and CDR2 are SGHAT and FQNNGV. The length of the CDR3 is 14 residues. This specimen comes from a study of blood T cell repertoires in COVID-19. Study-level background: Collection of acute and convalescent COVID-19 samples took place in the United States, Italy and Spain. T cells, B-cell-depleted T cells, or PBMCs provided the cDNA or gDNA that served as material.

In the authors' workflow: Cell counts per sample came from amplifying reference gene primers. Libraries were prepared by immunoSEQ multiplex PCR; TCRdb keeps only in-frame clonotypes and omits some of them. Clonal size and the V and J genes are those of that table, whereas D and trimming came from the DNA. Among 100,000 to 120,000 clones, around 68% were seen once, and the ten largest hold roughly 7.5%. The sequence came from a woman in her sixties with acute or convalescent COVID-19. The sample comprised peripheral blood. The V call is TRBV11-2, the J call TRBJ1-2; unclear D gene. CDR3 loop: CASSLAAANYGYTF. The CDR3 coding sequence is TGTGCCAGCAGCTTAGCGGCGGCGAACTATGGCTACACCTTC.